Listed below are T cell receptor beta chains from one sample, sequenced in a study of T cell changes during pregnancy in multiple sclerosis. Libraries were prepared by immunoSEQ multiplex PCR; TCRdb keeps only in-frame clonotypes and omits some of them. The repertoire includes about 70,000 clones, 94% of them detected once, and 0.5% to 0.65% sits in the top ten. The sample was peripheral blood, taken in the third trimester of pregnancy. Receptors originate from a female donor with multiple sclerosis, enrolled in a pregnancy study. CDR3s include the opening cysteine and the closing phenylalanine or tryptophan. Fields, in order: J gene, V gene, D gene, clone size, CDR3 DNA, CDR3 protein. D genes are given only for firm matches. Only part of the rows carry a size: once, few, many, or a class if the clone is expanded.

TRBJ2-3,TRBV15,NA,NA,TGTGCCACCAGCAGAGGCGGTTCCTCTACGCAGTATTTT,CATSRGGSSTQYF
TRBJ2-3,TRBV7-2,TRBD2,NA,TGTGCCAGCAGCTTAGTTGCGGGGGGGCTAGATACGCAGTATTTT,CASSLVAGGLDTQYF
TRBJ1-3,TRBV11-1,NA,NA,TGTGCCAGCAGCGAGAGACCCGAGGGATCAGGAAACACCATATATTTT,CASSERPEGSGNTIYF
TRBJ2-7,TRBV5-1,NA,NA,TGCGCCAGCAGCTGGGGGACGGGGAGGTACGAGCAGTACTTC,CASSWGTGRYEQYF
TRBJ2-7,TRBV28,TRBD1,NA,TGTGCCAGCTACCGGGACAGGGCCTACGAGCAGTACTTC,CASYRDRAYEQYF
TRBJ2-7,TRBV5-6,NA,NA,TGTGCCAGCAGCTTGGGACAGTACTACGAGCAGTACTTC,CASSLGQYYEQYF
TRBJ1-4,TRBV13,NA,NA,TGTGCCAGCAGCCACCGGACTGCTCGGAGGGAAAAACTGTTTTTT,CASSHRTARREKLFF
TRBJ2-7,TRBV19,TRBD1,NA,TGTGCCAGTGTCGGGACAGGGAGATACGAGCAGTACTTC,CASVGTGRYEQYF
TRBJ2-1,TRBV9,TRBD1,NA,TGTGCCAGCAGCCGTGCGGTGTCAGGGGGAAATGAGCAGTTCTTC,CASSRAVSGGNEQFF
TRBJ2-7,TRBV7-9,NA,NA,TGTGCCAGCAGCCCACGAGGGAGCGAGCAGTACTTC,CASSPRGSEQYF
TRBJ1-5,TRBV6-1,NA,NA,TGTGCCAGCAGTGAAGTGGGCTATCAGCCCCAGCATTTT,CASSEVGYQPQHF
TRBJ1-5,TRBV5-1,TRBD1,NA,TGCGCCAGCAGCTTTACAGGGGATAGCAATCAGCCCCAGCATTTT,CASSFTGDSNQPQHF
TRBJ2-5,TRBV2,TRBD1,NA,TGTGCCAGCAGTCAGGGGACAGTACAAGAGACCCAGTACTTC,CASSQGTVQETQYF
TRBJ2-1,TRBV10-3,NA,NA,TGTGCCACCAGAGGGGACACCTACAATGAGCAGTTCTTC,CATRGDTYNEQFF
TRBJ1-1,TRBV7-2,NA,NA,TGTGCCAGCAGTTTTCGTACAGGGAACACTGAAGCTTTCTTT,CASSFRTGNTEAFF
TRBJ1-2,TRBV5-5,NA,NA,TGTGCCAGCAGGTTGTCCGTCGGGGATTACTATGGCTACACCTTC,CASRLSVGDYYGYTF
TRBJ2-1,TRBV5-1,NA,NA,TGCGCCAGCAGCTTACAGGATGAGCAGTTCTTC,CASSLQDEQFF
TRBJ2-6,TRBV7-6,TRBD1,NA,TGTGCCAGCAGCTTGGAAGTACAGGGGAGCTCTGGGGCCAACGTCCTGACTTTC,CASSLEVQGSSGANVLTF
TRBJ1-5,TRBV10-1,TRBD1,NA,TGCGCCAGCAGTGAGGGGACAGGGTTCTCTCGGGGCAATCAGCCCCAGCATTTT,CASSEGTGFSRGNQPQHF
TRBJ2-3,TRBV7-3,NA,NA,TGTGCCAGCAGCGACCAGGGGTCCCATACGCAGTATTTT,CASSDQGSHTQYF
TRBJ2-7,TRBV7-2,TRBD1,NA,TGTGCCAGCACCCCCGGGACAGGATACGAGCAGTACTTC,CASTPGTGYEQYF
TRBJ1-6,TRBV7-2,NA,once,TGTGCCAGCAGCCACTCGCGGGGGGGTAATTCACCCCTCCACTTT,CASSHSRGGNSPLHF
TRBJ2-7,TRBV7-2,NA,NA,TGTGCCAGCAGCCCTAGCTCCTACGAGCAGTACTTC,CASSPSSYEQYF
TRBJ1-1,TRBV7-3,NA,NA,TGTGCCAGCAGCTCACAGGTGAACACTGAAGCTTTCTTT,CASSSQVNTEAFF
TRBJ2-1,TRBV11-3,TRBD1,NA,TGTGCCAGCAGCCCGACAGGGGGCCACTTCGGTGAGCAGTTCTTC,CASSPTGGHFGEQFF
TRBJ2-5,TRBV15,TRBD1,once,TGTGCCACCAGCGGCGGACAGGGGACGGGGGCAGAGACCCAGTACTTC,CATSGGQGTGAETQYF
TRBJ1-1,TRBV19,TRBD1,NA,TGTGCCAGTAGTAGGGCGACAGGGGTAAGGACTGAAGCTTTCTTT,CASSRATGVRTEAFF
TRBJ2-3,TRBV7-3,TRBD1,NA,TGTGCCAGCAGCCCAGGGGGAGAATATACGCAGTATTTT,CASSPGGEYTQYF
TRBJ2-5,TRBV5-8,TRBD1,NA,TGTGCCAGCAGCTTGGGACAGGGACAGGGGACGGGAGAGACCCAGTACTTC,CASSLGQGQGTGETQYF
TRBJ2-2,TRBV10-3,NA,NA,TGTGCCATCAGCGCCGGGTCCACCGGGGAGCTGTTTTTT,CAISAGSTGELFF
TRBJ2-7,TRBV7-9,TRBD1,NA,TGTGCCAGCAGCTATACCGGGACAGGGGTTGCCGAGCAGTACTTC,CASSYTGTGVAEQYF
TRBJ1-1,TRBV6-6,NA,NA,TGTGCCAGCAGCTCGACATGGAACACTGAAGCTTTCTTT,CASSSTWNTEAFF
TRBJ1-5,TRBV7-2,NA,NA,TGTGCCAGCAGTCAAGTGGCGTCAGGCTCTTACAATCAGCCCCAGCATTTT,CASSQVASGSYNQPQHF
TRBJ2-2,TRBV9,TRBD2,NA,TGTGCCAGCAGCGCATCGCTAGCGGGGGACGGGGAGCTGTTTTTT,CASSASLAGDGELFF
TRBJ1-1,TRBV6-4,TRBD1,NA,TGTGCCAGCAGAACGACGGGACAGACCACTGAAGCTTTCTTT,CASRTTGQTTEAFF
TRBJ2-5,TRBV28,NA,NA,TGTGCCAGCAGTTTCAAGTGGGGGCAGGAAGAGACCCAGTACTTC,CASSFKWGQEETQYF
TRBJ2-4,TRBV18,NA,once,TGTGCCAGCTCACCAGGGCCGGGGATTGATGCCAAAAACATTCAGTACTTC,CASSPGPGIDAKNIQYF
TRBJ2-7,TRBV7-9,NA,NA,TGTGCCAGCAGCTTACACTACGAGCAGTACTTC,CASSLHYEQYF
TRBJ2-2,TRBV7-8,NA,NA,TGTGCCAGCAGCTCGCCTCACAGCGGCGGGGAGCTGTTTTTT,CASSSPHSGGELFF
TRBJ2-1,TRBV5-4,NA,NA,TGTGCCAGCAGCTCGCTCGAGGGACTGCTCGGAAATGAGCAGTTCTTC,CASSSLEGLLGNEQFF
TRBJ2-3,TRBV29-1,NA,NA,TGCAGCGTTGAGGGAGTACGGCAGGGGAGCACAGATACGCAGTATTTT,CSVEGVRQGSTDTQYF
TRBJ1-1,TRBV9,TRBD1,NA,TGTGCCAGCAGCGCTTCGACAGGGGTGAACACTGAAGCTTTCTTT,CASSASTGVNTEAFF
TRBJ2-7,TRBV7-8,NA,NA,TGTGCCAGCAGCCCCCCGCTAGATCCCTACGAGCAGTACTTC,CASSPPLDPYEQYF
TRBJ1-1,TRBV7-3,NA,NA,TGTGCCAGCAGCTTTTGGGGCGCTGGCCAAACCAAGTACACTGAAGCTTTCTTT,CASSFWGAGQTKYTEAFF
TRBJ2-7,TRBV5-1,NA,NA,TGCGCCAGCAGCTTGGCCCACGACTTCGGCAGGGGGAGGGAGCAGTACTTC,CASSLAHDFGRGREQYF
TRBJ1-4,TRBV5-6,NA,NA,TGTGCCAGCAGCTTGCTTGCTGGGAGGCTTGAAAAACTGTTTTTT,CASSLLAGRLEKLFF
TRBJ2-7,TRBV5-1,NA,NA,TGCGCCAGCAGCTTGCCCGGCTACGAGCAGTACTTC,CASSLPGYEQYF
TRBJ1-1,TRBV6-5,NA,NA,TGTGCCAGCAGTTACTCGAGTGGGGCCAGGACTGAAGCTTTCTTT,CASSYSSGARTEAFF
TRBJ2-1,TRBV4-3,TRBD2,NA,TGCGCCAGCAGCCAAGACCTGTTAGCGGGGGGTCACAATGAGCAGTTCTTC,CASSQDLLAGGHNEQFF
TRBJ2-5,TRBV9,NA,NA,TGTGCCAGCACCTTCGGCGGACTAACCCAAGAGACCCAGTACTTC,CASTFGGLTQETQYF